Following are 14 T cell receptor beta chains from one sample sequenced in a study of T cell changes during pregnancy in multiple sclerosis. The table came from immunoSEQ multiplex PCR; TCRdb's copy has only in-frame clones and leaves some out. Of about 34,000 clones listed, 75% to 95% were seen once; the top ten hold around 13%. The sample here was CD8+ T cells from peripheral blood mononuclear cells, taken in the first trimester of pregnancy. The source of these receptors is a female donor with multiple sclerosis, enrolled in a pregnancy study.

V is TRBV7-8 and J is TRBJ2-7, with TRBD2 identical over 8 bases. Unmatched junction bases numbered 12, after V lost 5 bases and J lost 6 bases. CDR1 and CDR2 from the germline V gene are SGHVS and FQNEAQ. There are 15 residues in the CDR3. The CDR3 region has the DNA TGTGCCAGCAGCATCGAAACGGGACTAGTAACCGAGCAGTACTTC. Protein: CASSIETGLVTEQYF.

The rearrangement joins TRBV19 to TRBJ2-6; possible D gene TRBD2, 7 bases. Per the germline V gene, CDR1 is LNHDA and CDR2 is SQIVND (reference sequence). V was clipped by 7 bases and J by 2 bases, with 21 bases between them. The length of the CDR3 is 18 residues. CDR3 loop: CASTAEGGRLTGANVLTF. The CDR3 nucleotides are TGTGCCAGTACCGCAGAGGGGGGGCGCTTGACTGGGGCCAACGTCCTGACTTTC.

This clone was observed once. J is TRBJ2-7 and V is TRBV2; 8 nucleotides line up with TRBD2. The trim removed 6 bases at V and 5 bases at J, leaving 15 bases unmatched. Germline-derived CDR1 and CDR2 are SNHLY and FYNNEI. This CDR3 contains 16 residues. The CDR3 nucleotides read TGTGCCAGCAGGGTACCCCTAGCGGGTGATGTTGACGAGCAGTACTTC. Its protein product is CASRVPLAGDVDEQYF.

The V call is TRBV4-3, the J call TRBJ1-2; 7 bases align to TRBD1. Germline loops: CDR1 LGHNA, CDR2 YSLEER. The CDR3 loop spans 14 amino acids. Unmatched junction bases numbered 4, after V lost 0 bases and J lost 6 bases. CDR3 nucleotides: TGCGCCAGCAGCCAAGATACAGGGGCGGATGGCTACACCTTC. Translation gives CASSQDTGADGYTF.

The gene calls are TRBV6-1 and TRBJ2-1; no clear D gene. Between the trimmed V and J ends, which lost 4 bases and 4 bases, there was a span of 8 bases. Germline V gene data show CDR1 as MNHNS and CDR2 as SASEGT. The CDR3 sequence is 13 residues long. The CDR3 here is CASSVQFYNEQFF. CDR3 bases: TGTGCCAGCAGTGTTCAGTTTTACAATGAGCAGTTCTTC.

The chain couples TRBV4-3 to TRBJ2-7, with D tentatively TRBD2 (5 bases). The CDR3 has 13 residues. Per germline, CDR1 LGHNA and CDR2 YSLEER. V was shortened by 0 bases and J by 6 bases, with 9 bases between the two germline ends. The CDR3 loop reads CASSQDPGIEQYF. The CDR3 DNA sequence: TGCGCCAGCAGCCAAGATCCGGGGATCGAGCAGTACTTC.

V and J are TRBV27 and TRBJ2-1; no reliable D call. Deletions cut 1 base from V and 0 bases from J, with 7 bases between. CDR3 length equals 15 residues. In germline, CDR1 is MNHEY, CDR2 SMNVEV (reference sequence). In DNA form, the CDR3 reads TGTGCCAGCAGTTTATTGCGGAACTCCTACAATGAGCAGTTCTTC. Protein product: CASSLLRNSYNEQFF.

CDR3: CASSVVGGNNEQFF. The CDR3 DNA sequence: TGTGCCAGCAGCGTAGTCGGCGGAAACAATGAGCAGTTCTTC. This chain uses TRBV9 with TRBJ2-1; D gene unclear. The CDR3 consists of 14 residues. V lost 0 bases and J lost 5, with 9 bases in between. Germline V gene data show CDR1 as SGDLS and CDR2 as YYNGEE.

The rearrangement uses TRBV10-3 and TRBJ2-2; no clear D gene. The germline gives CDR1 ENHRY, CDR2 SYGVKD. V lost 2 bases and J 6 bases, leaving 10 bases between the germline ends. This CDR3 comprises 14 residues. The CDR3 loop reads CAISEVAEAGELFF. CDR3 in DNA: TGTGCCATCAGTGAGGTAGCCGAAGCCGGGGAGCTGTTTTTT.

The chain carries TRBV29-1 and TRBJ2-1, with 8 bases matching TRBD2. Germline V gives CDR1 SQVTM, CDR2 ANQGSEA. CDR3 length equals 16 residues. With 5 bases clipped from V and 7 bases from J, the junction kept 16 bases outside the gene matches. Written as DNA, the CDR3 is TGCAGCGTTTTCAACCCGGGACTAGAGGCACTTAATGAGCAGTTCTTC. This translates into CSVFNPGLEALNEQFF.

V usage is TRBV28 and J usage is TRBJ1-2; possible D gene TRBD1, 5 bases. This CDR3 contains 16 residues. Trimming shortened V by 5 bases and J by 4 bases, and 20 bases separated the two germline ends. Germline CDR1 MDHEN, CDR2 SYDVKM. The CDR3 DNA sequence: TGTGCCAGCAGTCCCGGAGTTGGCAGGGAACTCTATGGCTACACCTTC. Its protein product is CASSPGVGRELYGYTF.

The DNA for the CDR3 is TGTGCCTGGAGTGGTAGCGGGAAAAGCGATGAGCAGTTCTTC. Translation: CAWSGSGKSDEQFF. The V gene is TRBV30, the J gene TRBJ2-1; TRBD2 agrees at 8 bases. The germline V gene has CDR1 GTSNPN and CDR2 SVGIG (reference sequence). The V gene end was trimmed by 1 base and the J gene end by 8 bases; junction bases not matched to a gene: 7. This CDR3 contains 14 residues.

V usage is TRBV6-1 and J usage is TRBJ2-7; TRBD1 aligns across 10 bases. CDR3 length equals 15 residues. Germline CDR1 is MNHNS and CDR2 is SASEGT. After removal of 6 bases from V and 4 bases from J, the junction contained 9 bases not matched to a gene. The CDR3 DNA is TGTGCCAGCAGATCCGGGACAGGGGTTTATTACGAGCAGTACTTC. Translation gives CASRSGTGVYYEQYF.

The chain carries TRBV9 and TRBJ2-7; 8 bases are shared with TRBD1. The CDR3 is 14 amino acids. Looked up from germline, CDR1 is SGDLS and CDR2 is YYNGEE. Losses at the gene ends were 2 bases for V and 3 bases for J; bases not matched to a gene: 4. In DNA form, the CDR3 reads TGTGCCAGCAGCGTCGGGACAGGCAACTACGAGCAGTACTTC. It yields the protein CASSVGTGNYEQYF.